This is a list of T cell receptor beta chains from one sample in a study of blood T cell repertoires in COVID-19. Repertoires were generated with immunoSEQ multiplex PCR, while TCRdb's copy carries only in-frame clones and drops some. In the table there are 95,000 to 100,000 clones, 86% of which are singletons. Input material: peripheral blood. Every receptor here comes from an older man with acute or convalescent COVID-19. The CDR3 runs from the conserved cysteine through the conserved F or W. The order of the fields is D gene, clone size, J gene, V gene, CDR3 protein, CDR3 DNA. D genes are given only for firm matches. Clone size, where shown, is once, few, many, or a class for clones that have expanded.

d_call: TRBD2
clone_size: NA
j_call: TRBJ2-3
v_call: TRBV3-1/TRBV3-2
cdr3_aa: CASSQEKLAGSVTQYF
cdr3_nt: TGTGCCAGCAGCCAAGAAAAACTAGCGGGATCGGTTACGCAGTATTTT

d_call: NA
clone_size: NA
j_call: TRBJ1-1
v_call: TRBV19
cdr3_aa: CASSIGPGAPTEAFF
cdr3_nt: TGTGCCAGTAGTATAGGACCAGGGGCTCCCACTGAAGCTTTCTTT

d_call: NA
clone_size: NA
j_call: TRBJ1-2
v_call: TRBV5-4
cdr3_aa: CASSLPFRAGANEDGYTF
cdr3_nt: TGTGCCAGCAGCTTGCCATTCCGAGCGGGGGCAAATGAGGATGGCTACACCTTC

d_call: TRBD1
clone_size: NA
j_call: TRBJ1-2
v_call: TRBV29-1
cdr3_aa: CSARQGSDFYGYTF
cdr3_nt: TGCAGCGCTAGACAGGGTTCGGACTTCTATGGCTACACCTTC

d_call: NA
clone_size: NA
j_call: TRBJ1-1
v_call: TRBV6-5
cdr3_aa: CASSYSEVPRRAFF
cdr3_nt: TGTGCCAGCAGTTACTCGGAGGTACCGAGACGAGCTTTCTTT

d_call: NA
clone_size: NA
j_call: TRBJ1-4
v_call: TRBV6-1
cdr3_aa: CASSEGAPALDEKLFF
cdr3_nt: TGTGCCAGCAGTGAAGGGGCACCCGCTTTGGATGAAAAACTGTTTTTT

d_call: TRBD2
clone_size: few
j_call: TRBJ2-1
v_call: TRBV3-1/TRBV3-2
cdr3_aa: CASASGGSYNEQFF
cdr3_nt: TGTGCCTCCGCCAGCGGGGGGTCCTACAATGAGCAGTTCTTC

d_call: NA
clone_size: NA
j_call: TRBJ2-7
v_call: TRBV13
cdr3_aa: CASSPGVDEQYF
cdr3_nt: TGTGCCAGCAGCCCAGGGGTCGACGAGCAGTACTTC

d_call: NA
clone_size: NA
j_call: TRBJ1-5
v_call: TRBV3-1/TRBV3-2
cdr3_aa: CASSQDGALPKYSNQPQHF
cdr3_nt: TGTGCCAGCAGCCAAGATGGTGCCCTGCCTAAATATAGCAATCAGCCCCAGCATTTT

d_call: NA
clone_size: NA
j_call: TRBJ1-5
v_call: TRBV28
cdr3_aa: CAIGRGNQPQHF
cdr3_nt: TGTGCCATCGGGAGGGGCAACCAGCCCCAGCATTTT

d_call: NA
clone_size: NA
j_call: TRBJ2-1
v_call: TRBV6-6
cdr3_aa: CASSYSGRDNEQFF
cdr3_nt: TGTGCCAGCAGTTACTCTGGGAGAGACAATGAGCAGTTCTTC

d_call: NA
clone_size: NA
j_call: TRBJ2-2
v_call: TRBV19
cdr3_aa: CASSRTETGELFF
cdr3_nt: TGTGCCAGTAGTAGGACAGAGACCGGGGAGCTGTTTTTT

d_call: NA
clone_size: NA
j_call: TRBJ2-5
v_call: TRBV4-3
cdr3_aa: CASSQDPGSRAQYF
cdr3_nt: TGCGCCAGCAGCCAAGATCCAGGATCGCGAGCCCAGTACTTC

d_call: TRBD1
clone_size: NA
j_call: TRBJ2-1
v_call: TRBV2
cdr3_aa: CASSESPGQRLISYNEQFF
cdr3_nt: TGTGCCAGCAGTGAGAGCCCGGGACAGCGACTTATTTCCTACAATGAGCAGTTCTTC

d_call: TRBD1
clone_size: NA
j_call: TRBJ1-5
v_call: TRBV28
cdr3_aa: CASTFRTGGHQPQHF
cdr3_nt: TGTGCCAGCACCTTCCGAACAGGGGGGCATCAGCCCCAGCATTTT

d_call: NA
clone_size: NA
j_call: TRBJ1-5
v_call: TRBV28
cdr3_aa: CASSSPRFGQPQHF
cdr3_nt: TGTGCCAGCAGTTCCCCGCGTTTCGGGCAGCCCCAGCATTTT

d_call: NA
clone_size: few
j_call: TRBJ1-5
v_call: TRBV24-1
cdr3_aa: CATSDSIGGGHQPQHF
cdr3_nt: TGTGCCACCAGTGATTCAATCGGGGGGGGCCATCAGCCCCAGCATTTT

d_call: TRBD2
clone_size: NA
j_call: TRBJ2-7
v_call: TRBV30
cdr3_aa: CAWSAGTRDEGQYF
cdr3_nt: TGTGCCTGGAGTGCCGGGACTAGAGATGAAGGGCAGTACTTC

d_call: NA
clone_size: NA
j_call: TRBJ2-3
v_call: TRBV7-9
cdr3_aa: CASSLEGDRADTQYF
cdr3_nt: TGTGCCAGCAGCTTAGAGGGGGACCGGGCAGATACGCAGTATTTT

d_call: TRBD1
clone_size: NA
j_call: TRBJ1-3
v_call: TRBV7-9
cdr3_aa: CASSSSGTAGNTIYF
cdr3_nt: TGTGCCAGCAGCTCCTCCGGGACAGCTGGAAACACCATATATTTT

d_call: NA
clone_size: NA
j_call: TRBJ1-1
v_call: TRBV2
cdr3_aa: CASSETRLNTEAFF
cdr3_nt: TGTGCCAGCAGTGAAACCCGGTTAAACACTGAAGCTTTCTTT

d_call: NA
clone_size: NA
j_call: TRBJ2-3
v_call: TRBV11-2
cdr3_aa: CASSSGDRSTDTQYF
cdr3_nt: TGTGCCAGCAGCTCGGGGGACCGTAGCACAGATACGCAGTATTTT

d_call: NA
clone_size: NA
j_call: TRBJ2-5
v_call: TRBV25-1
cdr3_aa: CASSPVGRYQETQYF
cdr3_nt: TGTGCCAGCAGTCCAGTGGGGAGATACCAAGAGACCCAGTACTTC

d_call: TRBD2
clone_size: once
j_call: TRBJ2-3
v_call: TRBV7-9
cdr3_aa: CASSPLAGTSTDTQYF
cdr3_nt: TGTGCCAGCAGCCCGCTAGCGGGAACTAGCACAGATACGCAGTATTTT

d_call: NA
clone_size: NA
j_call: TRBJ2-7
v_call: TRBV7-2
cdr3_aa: CASSHGVASTYEQYF
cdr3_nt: TGTGCCAGCAGCCACGGGGTAGCGTCGACCTACGAGCAGTACTTC

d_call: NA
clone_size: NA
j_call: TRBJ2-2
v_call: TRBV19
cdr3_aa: CASRFYTGQLTGELFF
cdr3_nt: TGTGCCAGTAGATTCTATACCGGACAGCTCACCGGGGAGCTGTTTTTT

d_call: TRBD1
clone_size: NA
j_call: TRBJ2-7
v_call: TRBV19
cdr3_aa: CASSATGQGAREQYF
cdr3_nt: TGTGCCAGTAGTGCCACGGGACAGGGGGCGCGGGAGCAGTACTTC

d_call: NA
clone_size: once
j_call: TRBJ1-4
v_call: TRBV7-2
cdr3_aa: CASSFGQKNEKLFF
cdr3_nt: TGTGCCAGCAGCTTTGGACAGAAGAATGAAAAACTGTTTTTT

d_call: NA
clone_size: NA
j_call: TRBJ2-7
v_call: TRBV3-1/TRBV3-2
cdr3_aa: CASSQAIYEQYF
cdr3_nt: TGTGCCAGCAGCCAAGCTATCTACGAGCAGTACTTC

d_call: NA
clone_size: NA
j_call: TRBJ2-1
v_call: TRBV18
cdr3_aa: CASSPDYSSNEQFF
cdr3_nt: TGTGCCAGCTCCCCTGACTACTCTTCCAATGAGCAGTTCTTC

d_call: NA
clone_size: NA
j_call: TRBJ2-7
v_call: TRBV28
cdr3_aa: CASRPGAGGYEQYF
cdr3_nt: TGTGCCAGCAGACCAGGGGCAGGTGGCTACGAGCAGTACTTC

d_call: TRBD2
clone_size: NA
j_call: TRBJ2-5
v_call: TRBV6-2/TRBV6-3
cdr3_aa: CASSYSISGRVETQYF
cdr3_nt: TGTGCCAGCAGTTACTCGATCAGCGGGAGGGTGGAGACCCAGTACTTC

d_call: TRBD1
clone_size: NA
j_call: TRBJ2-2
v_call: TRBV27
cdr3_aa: CASSQTGWTGELFF
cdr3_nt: TGTGCCAGCAGCCAGACAGGGTGGACCGGGGAGCTGTTTTTT

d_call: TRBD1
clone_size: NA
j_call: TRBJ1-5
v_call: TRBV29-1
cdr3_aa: CSVGTGGQPQHF
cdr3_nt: TGCAGCGTTGGCACAGGGGGACAGCCCCAGCATTTT

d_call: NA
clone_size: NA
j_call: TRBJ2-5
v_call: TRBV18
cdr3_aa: CASSPNWRDETQYF
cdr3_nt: TGTGCCAGCTCTCCGAACTGGCGGGACGAGACCCAGTACTTC

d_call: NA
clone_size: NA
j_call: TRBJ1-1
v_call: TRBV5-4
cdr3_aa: CASSLRGTNTEAFF
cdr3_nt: TGTGCCAGCAGCTTGCGCGGGACCAACACTGAAGCTTTCTTT

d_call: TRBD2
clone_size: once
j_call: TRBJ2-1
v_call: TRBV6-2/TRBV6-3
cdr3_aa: CASSWDGTSGIGFF
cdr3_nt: TGTGCCAGCAGTTGGGACGGGACTAGCGGGATTGGGTTCTTC

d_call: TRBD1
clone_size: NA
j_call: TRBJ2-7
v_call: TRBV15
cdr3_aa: CATSSSRDRGYEQYF
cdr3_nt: TGTGCCACCAGCAGTAGCCGGGACAGGGGCTACGAGCAGTACTTC

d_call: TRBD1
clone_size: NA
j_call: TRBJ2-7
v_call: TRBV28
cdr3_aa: CASSFQDRPHSYEQYF
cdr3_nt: TGTGCCAGCAGTTTCCAGGACAGGCCTCACTCCTACGAGCAGTACTTC

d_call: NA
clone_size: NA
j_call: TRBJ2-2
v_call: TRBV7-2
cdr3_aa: CASRITAQRNTGELFF
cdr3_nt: TGTGCCAGCAGAATAACGGCACAGAGAAACACCGGGGAGCTGTTTTTT

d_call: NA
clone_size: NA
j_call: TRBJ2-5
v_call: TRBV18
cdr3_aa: CASSRDSQETQYF
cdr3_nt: TGTGCCAGCTCACGGGACTCTCAAGAGACCCAGTACTTC

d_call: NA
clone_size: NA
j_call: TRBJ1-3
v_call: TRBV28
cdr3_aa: CASSFMARLNTIYF
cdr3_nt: TGTGCCAGCAGTTTTATGGCCCGTTTAAACACCATATATTTT

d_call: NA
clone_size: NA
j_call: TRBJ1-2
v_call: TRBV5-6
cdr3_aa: CASSYGSSYGYTF
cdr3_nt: TGTGCCAGCAGCTATGGTAGTAGCTATGGCTACACCTTC

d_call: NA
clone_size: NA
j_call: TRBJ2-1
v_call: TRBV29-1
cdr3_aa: CSAGSGEGEQFF
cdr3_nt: TGCAGCGCCGGCAGCGGTGAGGGTGAGCAGTTCTTC

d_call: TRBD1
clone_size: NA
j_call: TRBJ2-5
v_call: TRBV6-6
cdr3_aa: CASSPRTGGETQYF
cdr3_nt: TGTGCCAGCAGTCCCCGGACAGGGGGGGAGACCCAGTACTTC

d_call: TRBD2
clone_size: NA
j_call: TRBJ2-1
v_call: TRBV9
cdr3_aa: CASSVGGLAESEQFF
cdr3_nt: TGTGCCAGCAGCGTAGGGGGACTAGCCGAGTCTGAGCAGTTCTTC

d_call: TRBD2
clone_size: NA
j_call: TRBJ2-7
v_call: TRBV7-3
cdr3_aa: CASSPGPGGRGHEQYF
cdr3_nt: TGTGCCAGCAGCCCCGGACCGGGGGGGCGCGGGCACGAGCAGTACTTC

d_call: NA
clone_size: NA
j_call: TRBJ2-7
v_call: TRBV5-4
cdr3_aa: CASSDRAGTYEQYF
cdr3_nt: TGTGCCAGCAGCGACCGGGCCGGGACCTACGAGCAGTACTTC